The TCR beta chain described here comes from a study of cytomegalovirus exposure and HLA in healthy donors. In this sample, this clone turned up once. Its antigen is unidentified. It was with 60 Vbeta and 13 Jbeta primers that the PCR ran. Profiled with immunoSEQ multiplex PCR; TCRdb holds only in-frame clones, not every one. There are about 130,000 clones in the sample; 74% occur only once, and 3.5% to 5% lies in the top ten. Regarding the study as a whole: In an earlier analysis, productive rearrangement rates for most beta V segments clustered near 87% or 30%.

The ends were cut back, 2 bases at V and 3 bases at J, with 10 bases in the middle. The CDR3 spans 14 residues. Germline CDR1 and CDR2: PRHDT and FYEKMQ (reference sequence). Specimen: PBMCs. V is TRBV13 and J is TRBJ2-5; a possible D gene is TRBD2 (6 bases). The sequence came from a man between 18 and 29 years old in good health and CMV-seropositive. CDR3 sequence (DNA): TGTGCCAGCAGCTTATTAACGGGGGAAGAGACCCAGTACTTC. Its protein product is CASSLLTGEETQYF.